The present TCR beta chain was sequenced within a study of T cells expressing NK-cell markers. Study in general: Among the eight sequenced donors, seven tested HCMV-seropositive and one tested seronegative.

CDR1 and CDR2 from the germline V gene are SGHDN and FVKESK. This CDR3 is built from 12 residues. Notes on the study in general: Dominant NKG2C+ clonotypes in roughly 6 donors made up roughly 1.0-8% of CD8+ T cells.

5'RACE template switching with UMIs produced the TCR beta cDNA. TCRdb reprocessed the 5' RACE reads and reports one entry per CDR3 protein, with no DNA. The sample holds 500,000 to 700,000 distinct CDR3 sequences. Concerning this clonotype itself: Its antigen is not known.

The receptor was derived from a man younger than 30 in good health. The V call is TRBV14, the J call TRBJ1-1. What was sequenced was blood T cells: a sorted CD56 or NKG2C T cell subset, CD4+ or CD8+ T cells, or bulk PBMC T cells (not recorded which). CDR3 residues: CASSQNHIEAFF.